This entry lists 13 T cell receptor beta chains sequenced from one sample in a study of blood T cell repertoires in COVID-19. Assay used: immunoSEQ multiplex PCR; TCRdb lists only in-frame clones, some missing. The sample gives 330,000 or so clones, roughly nine tenths of which show up once; around 18% is in the top ten. The sequencing input was PBMCs or T cells enriched from blood (not recorded which). All receptors derive from a young woman who had recovered from COVID-19.

This rearrangement joins TRBV27 to TRBJ2-1; the D gene is possibly TRBD1 (5 bases). The germline V gene encodes CDR1 MNHEY and CDR2 SMNVEV (reference sequence). Trimming left V 7 bases short and J 6 bases short, with 7 bases between. The CDR3 length is 11 residues. The CDR3 coding sequence is TGTGCCAGCACAGGGTTCAATGAGCAGTTCTTC. Translated, it gives CASTGFNEQFF.

The V gene is TRBV28, the J gene TRBJ2-5; D not certain. V gave up 5 bases and J gave up 5 bases, with 15 bases separating them. Germline loops: CDR1 MDHEN, CDR2 SYDVKM. The CDR3 is made up of 14 amino acids. CDR3 DNA: TGTGCCAGCAGTCTACCGCTAGTGGGTGAGACCCAGTACTTC. This sequence encodes CASSLPLVGETQYF.

Regarding this clone: At one boundary the junction diverges from the germline segment, which might be a read error. The DNA of the CDR3 is TGTGCCAGCAGCTTGGAGCCGGGACAGGGTCGCTTC. Protein sequence: CASSLEPGQGRF. The V gene is TRBV5-8, the J gene TRBJ2-7; the match to TRBD1 covers 9 bases. The CDR3 totals 12 residues. Germline-derived CDR1 and CDR2 are SGHTS and YDEGEE.

V usage is TRBV19 and J usage is TRBJ2-2; the D is unclear. Between the trimmed V and J ends, which lost 3 bases and 0 bases, there was a span of 8 bases. Germline V gene lookup returns CDR1 LNHDA and CDR2 SQIVND (reference sequence). The CDR3 has 15 amino acids. The CDR3 DNA reads TGTGCCAGTAGTATCCTACCGTCGAACACCGGGGAGCTGTTTTTT. Protein sequence: CASSILPSNTGELFF.

This clone was picked up one time. The chain recombines TRBV11-2 with TRBJ2-1, with a possible D match to TRBD2 (5 bases). The length of the CDR3 is 13 residues. V lost 4 bases and J 5 bases, leaving 9 bases between the germline ends. Per the germline V gene, CDR1 is SGHAT and CDR2 is FQNNGV. The CDR3 nucleotides are TGTGCCAGCAGCTCCGGACTGCACAATGAGCAGTTCTTC. Residues: CASSSGLHNEQFF.

The CDR3 region is CASSAGTGLSYEQYF. The DNA of the CDR3 is TGTGCCAGCTCAGCCGGGACAGGCCTCTCCTACGAGCAGTACTTC. The chain joins TRBV18 to TRBJ2-7; 8 bases fit TRBD1. The CDR3 loop spans 15 amino acids. Losses at the gene ends were 5 bases for V and 0 bases for J; bases not matched to a gene: 6. Germline V gives CDR1 KGHSH, CDR2 LQKENI.

The CDR3 DNA follows: TGTGCCTGGAGTCCAGGGCTGAGTGGAAACACCATATATTTT. Its translation is CAWSPGLSGNTIYF. The gene calls are TRBV30 and TRBJ1-3, with D perhaps TRBD1 (5 bases). In germline, CDR1 is GTSNPN, CDR2 SVGIG (reference sequence). V gave up 2 bases and J gave up 3 bases, with 11 bases separating them. The CDR3 contains 14 residues.

The rearrangement joins TRBV19 to TRBJ1-2; perhaps TRBD1 as D (5 bases). This CDR3 is 15 amino acids long. Trimming took off 7 bases at V and 0 bases at J, with 15 bases between the two ends. Looked up from germline, CDR1 is LNHDA and CDR2 is SQIVND (reference sequence). CDR3 bases: TGTGCCAGTAACCGGGGGAAGGCGGCTAACTATGGCTACACCTTC. Translation: CASNRGKAANYGYTF.

The chain employs TRBV19 and TRBJ2-4; 9 nucleotides line up with TRBD1. V lost 4 bases and J lost 2; bases outside the gene matches: 6. This CDR3 has 16 residues. CDR1 is LNHDA and CDR2 is SQIVND in the germline V gene (reference sequence). CDR3 sequence: CASSRGTGFPKNIQYF. CDR3 nucleotide sequence: TGTGCCAGTAGTAGAGGGACAGGGTTTCCCAAAAACATTCAGTACTTC.

This chain uses TRBV27 with TRBJ2-5; 10 nucleotides match TRBD1. Germline values: CDR1 MNHEY, CDR2 SMNVEV (reference sequence). CDR3 length equals 15 residues. The junction had 8 bases not matched to a gene; V was cut back by 6 bases and J by 4 bases. Here the CDR3 DNA reads TGTGCCAGCAGGGGGGGACAGGGGAGCGGAGAGACCCAGTACTTC. It codes for CASRGGQGSGETQYF.

The chain is built from TRBV7-9 and TRBJ1-1; D not certain. Per the germline V gene, CDR1 is SEHNR and CDR2 is FQNEAQ (reference sequence). The CDR3 has 8 residues. V lost 5 bases, J lost 12 bases, and 4 bases lay in between. CDR3 region: CASSPPFF. The CDR3 region has the DNA TGTGCCAGCAGCCCTCCTTTCTTT.

The chain carries TRBV29-1 and TRBJ2-7; TRBD1 matches at 7 bases. This CDR3 comprises 14 residues. Germline-derived CDR1 and CDR2 are SQVTM and ANQGSEA. Trimming took 3 bases from V and 3 from J; bases not matched to a gene: 8. DNA of the CDR3: TGCAGCGTTGAGACAGGGTGGGGGAACTACGAGCAGTACTTC. It yields the protein CSVETGWGNYEQYF.

The chain is built from TRBV7-8 and TRBJ1-4; tentative D call: TRBD1 (5 bases). The CDR3 is 14 residues long. Germline V gene data show CDR1 as SGHVS and CDR2 as FQNEAQ. V was pared by 5 bases and J by 8 bases, with 15 bases between. The CDR3 DNA reads TGTGCCAGCAGCACGAGGGAGGGGCGGGAAAAACTGTTTTTT. Protein sequence: CASSTREGREKLFF.